This T cell receptor (beta chain) was sequenced during a study of T cells in Graves' hyperthyroidism and ophthalmopathy. Amplification yielded TCR beta CDR3 regions, with RNA transcripts as the source. First-round RT-PCR with HTBI primers amplified the TCR CDR3 region. TCRdb itself ran the multiplex PCR reads through MiXCR, one entry per CDR3 protein. The table lists 300,000 to 450,000 distinct CDR3 sequences, about 13% of them singletons. Looked up from germline, CDR1 is PRHDT and CDR2 is FYEKMQ (reference sequence). V lost 5 bases and J lost 5; bases outside the gene matches: 15. This CDR3 region has 17 residues. This clonotype was picked up many times.

This TCR was sampled from a woman aged 18-29 years with Graves' hyperthyroidism. The sequenced material came from blood. The chain employs TRBV13 and TRBJ2-1; the match to TRBD1 covers 7 bases. In DNA form, the CDR3 reads TGTGCCAGCAGCCCCCCCAGGGACAGAGGGGAAAACAATGAGCAGTTCTTC. The encoded protein is CASSPPRDRGENNEQFF.